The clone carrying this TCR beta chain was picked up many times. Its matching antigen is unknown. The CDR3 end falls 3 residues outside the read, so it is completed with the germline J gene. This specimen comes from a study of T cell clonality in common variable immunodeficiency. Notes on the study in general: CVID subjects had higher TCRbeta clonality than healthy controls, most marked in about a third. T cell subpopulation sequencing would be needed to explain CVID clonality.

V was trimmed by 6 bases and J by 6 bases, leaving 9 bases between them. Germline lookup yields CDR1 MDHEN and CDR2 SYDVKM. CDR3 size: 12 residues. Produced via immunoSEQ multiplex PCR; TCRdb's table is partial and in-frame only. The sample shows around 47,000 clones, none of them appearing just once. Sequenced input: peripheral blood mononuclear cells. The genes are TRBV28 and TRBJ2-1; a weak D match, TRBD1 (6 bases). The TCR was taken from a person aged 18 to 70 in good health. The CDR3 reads CASSRDINEQFF. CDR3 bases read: TGTGCCAGCAGCCGGGACATCAATGAG.